This TCR beta chain stems from a study of T-cell reconstitution after alpha-beta-depleted transplantation in children. Broader study findings: The origin of alpha-beta T cells about two months after transplant was reportedly several hundred expanded graft clones. T-cell counts and diversity at one year following transplant were attributed mainly to newly produced T cells.

The CDR3 length is 14 residues. Trimming left V 6 bases short and J 9 bases short, with 18 bases between. Germline V gene sequence: CDR1 DFQATT, CDR2 SNEGSKA (reference sequence). This clonotype was observed many times. Its specificity is not known. Unique molecular identifiers were used in preparing the TCRbeta library. From the PCR reads, TCRdb called clonotypes with MiXCR, one entry per CDR3 protein. The top ten hold approximately 4.1% of the sample, which has some 200,000 distinct CDR3 sequences, 5% to 6.5% seen once. The specimen was PBMCs, collected before TCRalphabeta/CD19-depleted stem cell transplant. This rearrangement joins TRBV20-1 to TRBJ2-6, with D unclear. The TCR comes from a girl under three years old with combined immunodeficiency, due to receive a stem cell transplant. CDR3 residues: CSALYSSLGNVLTF. CDR3 bases: TGCAGTGCCTTATACAGTTCCCTTGGCAACGTCCTGACTTTC.